These 14 T cell receptor beta chains share one sample of origin, sequenced in a study of early stage breast cancer tumors. Some clones are missing from TCRdb's copy, which holds only in-frame ones; the method was immunoSEQ multiplex PCR. The data hold some 1,600 clones, with roughly 80% observed a single time. What was sequenced was normal breast tissue next to the tumor. The receptors originated from a person aged 50-59 years with breast cancer.

In this sample, this clone is large. The gene calls are TRBV7-2 and TRBJ2-3, with TRBD2 matching 7 bases. The CDR3 loop spans 14 amino acids. Trimming removed 3 bases from V and 6 bases from J; junction bases left unmatched: 6. In germline, CDR1 is SGHTA, CDR2 FQGNSA. The CDR3 nucleotides read TGTGCCAGCAGCTTGATGCGGGAGAGGGATACGCAGTATTTT. Translated: CASSLMRERDTQYF.

V and J are TRBV18 and TRBJ1-4; D remains unclear. In germline, CDR1 is KGHSH, CDR2 LQKENI. Trimming removed 2 bases at V and 0 bases at J, with 4 bases between. This CDR3 contains 14 residues. The CDR3 sequence is CASSPMATNEKLFF. Written as DNA, the CDR3 is TGTGCCAGCTCACCAATGGCAACTAATGAAAAACTGTTTTTT.

This chain links TRBV7-2 with TRBJ2-3; D uncertain. Germline assignment: CDR1 SGHTA and CDR2 FQGNSA. The CDR3 is 15 amino acids. Trimming removed 0 bases at V and 0 bases at J, with 7 bases between. The CDR3 bases are TGTGCCAGCAGCTTAGCGGGGATGAGCACAGATACGCAGTATTTT. Translating it yields CASSLAGMSTDTQYF.

The chain carries TRBV2 and TRBJ1-3, with TRBD1 as a possible D gene (6 bases). Trimming took 6 bases from V and 0 from J, leaving 18 bases between them. The CDR3 loop spans 17 amino acids. The V gene's germline CDR1 is SNHLY and CDR2 FYNNEI. As DNA, the CDR3 is TGTGCCAGCAGACCTCTGGGGGGGGCCCTCTCTGGAAACACCATATATTTT. Translation gives CASRPLGGALSGNTIYF.

The sample holds a few counts of this clone. This chain joins TRBV7-9 and TRBJ2-4; TRBD2 aligns across 13 bases. Germline V CDR1 and CDR2: SEHNR, FQNEAQ (reference sequence). This CDR3 region has 14 residues. J lost 12 bases, V lost 11 bases, and 13 bases had no gene match. The CDR3: CASRPGTSGTSQYF. The CDR3 DNA sequence: TGTGCCTCCCGGCCGGGGACTAGCGGGACCTCTCAGTACTTC.

This chain uses TRBV5-4 with TRBJ2-2; D possibly corresponds to TRBD2 (7 bases). The germline V gene has CDR1 SGHNT and CDR2 YYREEE (reference sequence). V was cut by 4 bases and J by 8 bases, with 27 bases left in between. CDR3 length: 18 residues. CDR3 in DNA: TGTGCCAGCAGCCCGACAGGTGGTGCGGGGGACTCCCGAGGGGAGCTGTTTTTT. This sequence encodes CASSPTGGAGDSRGELFF.

The V and J genes are TRBV5-1 and TRBJ2-5; the D gene is possibly TRBD2 (6 bases). Per the germline V gene, CDR1 is SGHRS and CDR2 is YFSETQ. V was shortened by 5 bases and J by 4 bases, with 12 bases between the two germline ends. This CDR3 spans 13 amino acids. The CDR3 here is CASRMGGSETQYF. DNA for the CDR3: TGCGCCAGCAGAATGGGAGGATCAGAGACCCAGTACTTC.

The chain combines TRBV2 with TRBJ2-1; D uncertain. Germline lookup yields CDR1 SNHLY and CDR2 FYNNEI. V gave up 3 bases and J gave up 1 base, with 7 bases separating them. There are 14 residues in the CDR3. The CDR3 coding sequence is TGTGCCAGCAGTGATTATGGGTCCTACAATGAGCAGTTCTTC. Translation: CASSDYGSYNEQFF.

The rearrangement links TRBV7-2 to TRBJ2-2, with D unresolved. Trimming left V 5 bases short and J 6 bases short, with 7 bases between. Germline lookup yields CDR1 SGHTA and CDR2 FQGNSA. The length of the CDR3 is 12 residues. The DNA for the CDR3 is TGTGCCAGCAGCCCTTCACCCGGGGAGCTGTTTTTT. This codes for CASSPSPGELFF.

The genes are TRBV20-1 and TRBJ2-5; possible D gene TRBD2, 6 bases. Germline V gene sequence: CDR1 DFQATT, CDR2 SNEGSKA (reference sequence). Deletions cut 7 bases from V and 5 bases from J, with 11 bases between. CDR3 length: 11 residues. In DNA, the CDR3 is TGCAGTGAGCGGGTTGGGGAGACCCAGTACTTC. Translated: CSERVGETQYF.

The V call is TRBV5-1, the J call TRBJ2-1; possibly TRBD2 for D (7 bases). V gave up 4 bases and J gave up 10 bases, with 21 bases separating them. CDR1 is SGHRS and CDR2 is YFSETQ in the germline V gene. CDR3 length: 15 residues. CDR3 region: CASSPDSRGAQEQFF. CDR3 bases: TGCGCCAGCAGCCCGGATTCCCGGGGGGCTCAGGAGCAGTTCTTC.

This sequence joins TRBV6-1 and TRBJ2-7; 7 positions agree with TRBD1. CDR1 MNHNS and CDR2 SASEGT come from the germline V gene. V was pared by 10 bases and J by 2 bases, with 8 bases of the junction left unmatched. This CDR3 is 13 amino acids long. The CDR3 DNA sequence: TGTGCCACCTCCGACAGGGATCCCTACGAGCAGTACTTC. Residues: CATSDRDPYEQYF.

This clone showed up just a few times. DNA for the CDR3: TGTGCCAGCAGCGTAGTATACGAGCAGTACTTC. Translating gives CASSVVYEQYF. The genes are TRBV9 and TRBJ2-7; D unresolved. Germline CDR1 and CDR2: SGDLS and YYNGEE. This CDR3 is 11 amino acids long. Trimming pared 0 bases from V and 4 bases from J, leaving 2 bases between.

The chain uses TRBV19 and TRBJ2-4; 7 bases map to TRBD2. The CDR3 has 14 amino acids. J gave up 8 bases and V 5 bases, and 9 bases lay outside the gene matches. Germline V gene sequence: CDR1 LNHDA, CDR2 SQIVND (reference sequence). The CDR3 is CASSPASGGHIQYF. In nucleotides, the CDR3 is TGTGCCAGTAGTCCGGCTAGCGGTGGCCACATTCAGTACTTC. Filled out from reference TRBV19 and TRBJ2-4, the complete variable domain reads DGGITQSPKYLFRKEGQNVTLSCEQNLNHDAMYWYRQDPGQGLRLIYYSQIVNDFQKGDIAEGYSVSREKKESFPLTVTSAQKNPTAFYLCASSPASGGHIQYFGAGTRLSVL.